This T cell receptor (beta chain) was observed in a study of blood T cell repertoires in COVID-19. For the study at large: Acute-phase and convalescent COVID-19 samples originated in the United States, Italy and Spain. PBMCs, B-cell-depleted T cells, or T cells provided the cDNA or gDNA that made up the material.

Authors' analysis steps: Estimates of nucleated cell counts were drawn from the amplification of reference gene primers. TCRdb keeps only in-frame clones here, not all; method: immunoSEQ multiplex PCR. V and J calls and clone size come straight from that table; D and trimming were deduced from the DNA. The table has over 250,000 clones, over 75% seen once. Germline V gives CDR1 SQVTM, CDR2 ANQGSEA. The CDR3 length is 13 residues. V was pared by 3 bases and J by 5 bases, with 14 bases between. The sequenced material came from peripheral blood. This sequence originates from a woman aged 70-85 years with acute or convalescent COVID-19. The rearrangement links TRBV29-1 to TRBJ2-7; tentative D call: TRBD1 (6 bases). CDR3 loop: CSVERMAGDEQYF. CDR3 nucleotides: TGCAGCGTTGAGAGGATGGCAGGGGACGAGCAGTACTTC.